One sample yielded the 31 T cell receptor beta chains listed below, sequenced in a study of T-cell reconstitution after alpha-beta-depleted transplantation in children. Preparation of the TCRbeta library used unique molecular identifiers. From the PCR reads, TCRdb called clonotypes with MiXCR, one entry per CDR3 protein. This sample carries roughly 2,900 distinct CDR3 sequences, 10% to 12% of them seen once, and the ten largest clones take 70% to 80%. Here the sequenced sample was PBMCs, mostly from graft donor cells, taken 360 days after TCRalphabeta/CD19-depleted stem cell transplant. The receptors shown here come from a patient aged 2-10 years who had a stem cell transplant for inherited bone marrow failure, so the T cells may come from the graft donor.

This clonotype showed up many times. For the CDR3, the DNA is TGTGCCAGTATACGGGGTAACACCGGGGAGCTGTTTTTT. Encoded protein: CASIRGNTGELFF. This chain connects TRBV19 to TRBJ2-2; D is perhaps TRBD2 (5 bases). The ends were cut back, 7 bases at V and 2 bases at J, with 8 bases in the middle. CDR1 and CDR2 from the germline V gene are LNHDA and SQIVND (reference sequence). The CDR3 sequence is 13 residues long.

This clonotype was picked up one time. The chain employs TRBV12-3 or TRBV12-4 and TRBJ2-7; tentative D call: TRBD2 (6 bases). This CDR3 has 15 residues. Between the trimmed V and J ends, which lost 0 bases and 2 bases, there was a span of 11 bases. CDR3 region: CASSLALWGAYEQYF. CDR3 nucleotide sequence: TGTGCCAGCAGTTTAGCCCTTTGGGGGGCCTACGAGCAGTACTTC.

The CDR3 DNA follows: TGTGCCAGTGGAAGGGACTTCTCGAACACTGAAGCTTTCTTT. Translation gives CASGRDFSNTEAFF. The V gene is TRBV19, the J gene TRBJ1-1; tentatively, D is TRBD1 (5 bases). Trimming took 8 bases from V and 1 from J, leaving 14 bases between them. Germline assignment: CDR1 LNHDA and CDR2 SQIVND (reference sequence). The CDR3 sequence is 14 residues long.

This clonotype showed up just a few times. The chain is built from TRBV6-5 and TRBJ2-1, with D hard to call. CDR1 MNHEY and CDR2 SVGAGI come from the germline V gene. With 1 base removed from V and 4 bases from J, the gap between germline ends came to 11 bases. This CDR3 region has 15 residues. The CDR3 here is CASSYFSLRYNEQFF. CDR3 sequence (DNA): TGTGCCAGCAGTTACTTCTCTTTGCGGTACAATGAGCAGTTCTTC.

This clonotype was seen repeatedly, ten times or more. The CDR3 DNA sequence: TGTGCCAGCAGCCCAAGAATGAGCAGGGGCTCTCAGCCCCAGCATTTT. Amino acids: CASSPRMSRGSQPQHF. The rearrangement links TRBV4-2 to TRBJ1-5; TRBD1 might be the D (6 bases). The germline V gene has CDR1 LGHNA and CDR2 YNFKEQ. Between the trimmed V and J ends, which lost 4 bases and 6 bases, there was a span of 19 bases. CDR3 length: 16 amino acids.

This clonotype was observed many times. The rearrangement uses TRBV7-2 and TRBJ2-7, with TRBD2 matching 12 bases. Germline CDR1 reads SGHTA; CDR2 reads FQGNSA. The CDR3 extends over 15 amino acids. With V trimmed by 4 bases and J by 2 bases, 3 bases remained unmatched. DNA of the CDR3: TGTGCCAGCAGCTCTAGCGGGGGGGGGCCCTACGAGCAGTACTTC. This translates into CASSSSGGGPYEQYF.

This sequence joins TRBV24-1 and TRBJ2-1, with 10 bases matching TRBD1. Germline V gene sequence: CDR1 KGHDR, CDR2 SFDVKD. V shed 11 bases, J shed 6 bases, and the junction held 6 bases outside the gene matches. The CDR3 covers 13 residues. The CDR3 nucleotides are TGTGCCAGCCGACAGGGGGCCACCAATGAGCAGTTCTTC. Translated: CASRQGATNEQFF.

There are many counts of this clonotype. The V and J genes are TRBV7-9 and TRBJ2-7, with 10 positions matching TRBD2. Looked up from germline, CDR1 is SEHNR and CDR2 is FQNEAQ (reference sequence). The CDR3 contains 14 residues. Trimming removed 7 bases from V and 4 bases from J; junction bases left unmatched: 7. CDR3 DNA: TGTGCCAGCACCCTAGCGGGAGTTAATTACGAGCAGTACTTC. It codes for CASTLAGVNYEQYF.

This clonotype is medium-sized. This chain uses TRBV7-9 with TRBJ2-5; 7 bases match TRBD1. CDR1 and CDR2 (germline): SEHNR, FQNEAQ (reference sequence). The CDR3 is made up of 15 amino acids. J gave up 1 base and V 4 bases, and 6 bases lay outside the gene matches. The CDR3 nucleotides are TGTGCCAGCAGCTCGAGACAGGGTCCCCAAGAGACCCAGTACTTC. It specifies CASSSRQGPQETQYF.

This clonotype was counted ten times or more. V is TRBV10-3 and J is TRBJ2-1; 9 bases align to TRBD2. This CDR3 region has 19 residues. V lost 3 bases to trimming and J lost 2 bases; unmatched junction nucleotides: 14. CDR1 is ENHRY, CDR2 SYGVKD, per germline. The CDR3 sequence is CAISDSGGGSGRPYNEQFF. CDR3 in DNA: TGTGCCATCAGTGATTCAGGGGGTGGTAGCGGGAGACCCTACAATGAGCAGTTCTTC.

In this sample, this clonotype turned up many times. V and J are TRBV28 and TRBJ2-7; TRBD1 matches 8 bases. The CDR3 is made up of 14 amino acids. Germline assignment: CDR1 MDHEN and CDR2 SYDVKM. The V gene end was trimmed by 2 bases and the J gene end by 2 bases; junction bases not matched to a gene: 2. CDR3 loop: CASSLPDRAYEQYF. CDR3 nucleotides: TGTGCCAGCAGTTTACCGGACAGGGCCTACGAGCAGTACTTC.

This clonotype was detected ten times or more. CDR3 nucleotides: TGTGCCAGCGGAACAGGGCGGGAGCCCCAGCATTTT. Its translation: CASGTGREPQHF. The V gene is TRBV18, the J gene TRBJ1-5; tentative D call: TRBD1 (6 bases). Trimming stripped 8 bases from V and 8 bases from J, with 13 bases between. Per the germline V gene, CDR1 is KGHSH and CDR2 is LQKENI. The CDR3 totals 12 residues.

This clonotype has ten or more counts. The V call is TRBV15, the J call TRBJ2-3, with D uncertain. Looked up from germline, CDR1 is LNHNV and CDR2 is YYDKDF (reference sequence). Trimming stripped 4 bases from V and 3 bases from J, with 11 bases between. The CDR3 loop spans 14 amino acids. CDR3 region: CATSIMGLTDTQYF. The CDR3 nucleotides read TGTGCCACCAGCATAATGGGGTTGACAGATACGCAGTATTTT.

This clonotype was detected ten times or more. The chain carries TRBV5-1 and TRBJ2-2; a possible D gene is TRBD2 (5 bases). Germline V lookup: CDR1 SGHRS, CDR2 YFSETQ. CDR3 size: 16 residues. Trimming cost V 1 base and J 5 bases, with 15 bases left between them. The CDR3 here is CASSLSGGGRTGELFF. CDR3 nucleotide sequence: TGCGCCAGCAGCTTGTCGGGCGGAGGACGGACCGGGGAGCTGTTTTTT.

Ten or more counts support this clonotype. This sequence joins TRBV30 and TRBJ1-2; D may be TRBD1 (5 bases). This CDR3 is built from 13 residues. The germline V gene encodes CDR1 GTSNPN and CDR2 SVGIG (reference sequence). The V gene lost 3 bases and the J gene lost 3 bases, with 11 bases spanning the gap. CDR3 in amino acids: CAWRPGAYYGYTF. The CDR3 bases are TGTGCCTGGAGACCCGGGGCCTACTATGGCTACACCTTC.

This clonotype was recorded at least ten times. The chain employs TRBV4-3 and TRBJ1-2; weak D call: TRBD1 (6 bases). This CDR3 contains 16 residues. The germline V and J ends were trimmed by 0 bases and 5 bases, with 16 bases remaining between them. Germline loops: CDR1 LGHNA, CDR2 YSLEER. The CDR3 nucleotides are TGCGCCAGCAGCCAAGATGGATTGGGGGCCCAGTATGGCTACACCTTC. The encoded protein is CASSQDGLGAQYGYTF.

The table lists this clonotype with many counts. The chain employs TRBV7-2 and TRBJ2-5; D tentatively fits TRBD1 or TRBD2 (5 bases each). This CDR3 has 14 amino acids. V gave up 5 bases and J gave up 7 bases, with 17 bases separating them. Per the germline V gene, CDR1 is SGHTA and CDR2 is FQGNSA. This CDR3 is CASSPKAGATTQYF. The CDR3 DNA is TGTGCCAGCAGCCCTAAGGCCGGGGCAACGACCCAGTACTTC.

V gene TRBV3-1 combines with J gene TRBJ1-2; D unresolved. The CDR3 is 12 amino acids. Trimming removed 11 bases from V and 5 bases from J, with 15 bases in between. Looked up from germline, CDR1 is LGHDT and CDR2 is YNNKEL (reference sequence). CDR3 nucleotide sequence: TGTGCCTGCTGGGGATTAGGGTATGGCTACACCTTC. It encodes CACWGLGYGYTF.

This clonotype was found many times. The rearrangement joins TRBV5-1 to TRBJ2-3; D unclear. The V gene's germline CDR1 is SGHRS and CDR2 YFSETQ. Between the trimmed V and J ends, which lost 2 bases and 5 bases, there was a span of 6 bases. The CDR3 loop spans 12 amino acids. CDR3 nucleotides: TGCGCCAGCAGCTTTCTGGGAGATACGCAGTATTTT. It encodes CASSFLGDTQYF.

This clonotype is categorized as medium-sized. The V gene is TRBV3-1, the J gene TRBJ2-3, with TRBD2 identical over 14 bases. Germline V gene data show CDR1 as LGHDT and CDR2 as YNNKEL (reference sequence). This CDR3 is 17 amino acids long. With V trimmed by 7 bases and J by 2 bases, 8 bases remained unmatched. The DNA for the CDR3 is TGTGCCAGCACGGGACTAGCGGGAGTCCGAGACACAGATACGCAGTATTTT. Its protein is CASTGLAGVRDTDTQYF.

This clonotype was seen many times. The chain is built from TRBV7-8 and TRBJ2-7; D might be TRBD2 (5 bases). The CDR3 length is 12 residues. Germline CDR1 and CDR2: SGHVS and FQNEAQ. V dropped 1 base and J dropped 9 bases, with 10 bases sitting between them. The CDR3 is CASSLVREGQYF. CDR3 DNA sequence: TGTGCCAGCAGCTTAGTTAGAGAGGGGCAGTACTTC.

This clonotype has at least ten counts. The V and J genes are TRBV3-1 and TRBJ1-1; 7 nucleotides match TRBD1. Germline CDR1 and CDR2: LGHDT and YNNKEL (reference sequence). The CDR3 length is 16 residues. The ends lost 0 bases at V and 3 bases at J; junction bases unmatched: 7. This CDR3 is CASSQEPQQGDTEAFF. For the CDR3, the DNA is TGTGCCAGCAGCCAAGAGCCGCAGCAGGGGGACACTGAAGCTTTCTTT.

This clonotype is medium-sized. The chain joins TRBV7-8 to TRBJ2-7; no firm D call. With 2 bases removed from V and 3 bases from J, the gap between germline ends came to 5 bases. The germline CDR1 and CDR2 sequences are SGHVS and FQNEAQ. This CDR3 is 12 amino acids long. CDR3 in amino acids: CASSLLIYEQYF. CDR3 bases: TGTGCCAGCAGCTTACTAATCTACGAGCAGTACTTC.

This clonotype was observed many times. The chain combines TRBV20-1 with TRBJ2-1; tentative D call: TRBD1 (5 bases). Germline assignment: CDR1 DFQATT and CDR2 SNEGSKA (reference sequence). V was cut by 4 bases and J by 7 bases, with 11 bases left in between. CDR3 length: 12 amino acids. Here the CDR3 DNA reads TGCAGTGCTAACAGGAATAGGAATGAGCAGTTCTTC. Protein product: CSANRNRNEQFF.

This clonotype was detected many times. This chain links TRBV27 with TRBJ2-2; possibly TRBD2 for D (7 bases). Germline CDR1 is MNHEY and CDR2 is SMNVEV (reference sequence). The CDR3 spans 19 residues. V gave up 2 bases and J gave up 6 bases, with 25 bases separating them. This CDR3 is CASSLMGGREGWYAGELFF. Written as DNA, the CDR3 is TGTGCCAGCAGTTTAATGGGGGGGCGGGAAGGATGGTACGCCGGGGAGCTGTTTTTT.

For the CDR3, the DNA is TGTGCCAGCAGCTTAGGTCAAGCAGGGGCCTATAATTCACCCCTCCACTTT. It encodes CASSLGQAGAYNSPLHF. The chain has TRBV7-9 and TRBJ1-6, with D perhaps matching TRBD1 (6 bases). This CDR3 comprises 17 residues. The germline V gene has CDR1 SEHNR and CDR2 FQNEAQ (reference sequence). The V end lost 1 base, the J end lost 2 bases, and 12 bases lay between the germline ends.

This clonotype counts as hyperexpanded. The chain is built from TRBV24-1 and TRBJ2-1, with TRBD1 identical over 10 bases. Germline V lookup: CDR1 KGHDR, CDR2 SFDVKD. The CDR3 has 14 residues. Trimming at V came to 7 bases and at J to 6 bases, leaving 5 bases not matched to a gene. CDR3 region: CATSRQGATNEQFF. CDR3 DNA: TGTGCCACCAGCCGACAGGGGGCCACCAATGAGCAGTTCTTC.

This clonotype was counted ten times or more. The chain carries TRBV25-1 and TRBJ2-7, with TRBD1 matching over 7 bases. V was pared by 3 bases and J by 3 bases, with 11 bases of the junction left unmatched. Per germline, CDR1 MGHDK and CDR2 SYGVNS. This CDR3 spans 16 amino acids. This CDR3 is CASSELRTGAFYEQYF. CDR3 sequence (DNA): TGTGCCAGCAGTGAGCTGCGTACAGGGGCCTTCTACGAGCAGTACTTC.

There are many counts of this clonotype. CDR3 DNA sequence: TGTGCCAGCAACGCACAACTAGCGGTTGCCTACAATGAGCAGTTCTTC. Protein sequence: CASNAQLAVAYNEQFF. This sequence joins TRBV27 and TRBJ2-1, with 8 bases fitting TRBD2. After removal of 7 bases from V and 2 bases from J, the junction contained 10 bases not matched to a gene. The CDR3 is made up of 16 amino acids. Germline values: CDR1 MNHEY, CDR2 SMNVEV (reference sequence).

Ten or more counts support this clonotype. V is TRBV20-1 and J is TRBJ2-1, with TRBD2 identical over 11 bases. Germline-derived CDR1 and CDR2 are DFQATT and SNEGSKA (reference sequence). The CDR3 is 18 residues long. J was trimmed by 0 bases and V by 3 bases; bases with no gene match: 10. The CDR3 coding sequence is TGCAGTGCTAGTGACTCTTCCGGGACTAGCGGCTCCTACAATGAGCAGTTCTTC. Amino acids: CSASDSSGTSGSYNEQFF.

The rearrangement joins TRBV2 to TRBJ2-1, with a tentative D call TRBD2 (5 bases). The CDR3 contains 17 residues. Germline V CDR1 and CDR2: SNHLY, FYNNEI. V lost 7 bases, J lost 2 bases, and 21 bases lay in between. For the CDR3, the DNA is TGTGCCAGCACCAGTGTGTCCCTCCGGGATGCCTACAATGAGCAGTTCTTC. This encodes CASTSVSLRDAYNEQFF.